The present T cell receptor beta chain was sequenced within a study of technical replicates of blood from a few donors. This CDR3 has 14 amino acids. V trimming: 4 bases; J trimming: 3 bases; junction bases outside the gene matches: 2. CDR1 is SNHLY, CDR2 FYNNEI, per germline. Profiling relied on immunoSEQ multiplex PCR, and the TCRdb table lists in-frame clones only, not all of them. This table holds about 98,000 clones, around 95% found once. Material: T cells isolated from PBMCs. The rearrangement uses TRBV2 and TRBJ2-1; 8 bases agree with TRBD2. The sequence derives from a human donor in good health. The CDR3 reads CASSGGGSYNEQFF. As DNA, the CDR3 is TGTGCCAGCAGTGGCGGGGGGAGCTACAATGAGCAGTTCTTC.